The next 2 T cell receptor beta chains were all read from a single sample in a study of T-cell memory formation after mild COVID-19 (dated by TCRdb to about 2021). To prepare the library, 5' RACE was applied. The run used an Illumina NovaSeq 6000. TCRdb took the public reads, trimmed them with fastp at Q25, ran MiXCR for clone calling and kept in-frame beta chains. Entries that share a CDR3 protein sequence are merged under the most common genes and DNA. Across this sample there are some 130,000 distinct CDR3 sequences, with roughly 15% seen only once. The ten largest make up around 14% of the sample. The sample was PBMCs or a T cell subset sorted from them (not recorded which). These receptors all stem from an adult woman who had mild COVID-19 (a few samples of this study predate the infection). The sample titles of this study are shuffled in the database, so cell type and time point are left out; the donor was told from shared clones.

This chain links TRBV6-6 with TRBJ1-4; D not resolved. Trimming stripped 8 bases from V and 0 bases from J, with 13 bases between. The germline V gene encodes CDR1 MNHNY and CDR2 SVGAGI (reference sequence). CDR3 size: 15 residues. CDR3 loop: CASGQEDPTNEKLFF. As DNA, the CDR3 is TGTGCCAGCGGGCAAGAGGACCCAACTAATGAAAAACTGTTTTTT.

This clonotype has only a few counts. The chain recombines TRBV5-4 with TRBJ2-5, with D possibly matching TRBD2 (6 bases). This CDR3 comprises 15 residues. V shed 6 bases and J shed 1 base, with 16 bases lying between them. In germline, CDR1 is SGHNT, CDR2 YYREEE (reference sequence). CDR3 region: CASTALDGSQETQYF. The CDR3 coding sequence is TGTGCCAGCACCGCGTTGGACGGGAGCCAAGAGACCCAGTACTTC.